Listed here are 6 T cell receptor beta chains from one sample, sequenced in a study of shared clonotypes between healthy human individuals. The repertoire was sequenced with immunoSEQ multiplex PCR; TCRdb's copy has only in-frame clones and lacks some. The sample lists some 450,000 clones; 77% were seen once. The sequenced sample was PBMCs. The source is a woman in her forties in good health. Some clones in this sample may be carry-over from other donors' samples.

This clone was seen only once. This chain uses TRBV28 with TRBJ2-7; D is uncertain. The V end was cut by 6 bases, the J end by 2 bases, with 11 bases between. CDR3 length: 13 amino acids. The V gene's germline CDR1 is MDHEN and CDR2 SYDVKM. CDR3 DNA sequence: TGTGCCAGCAGACATCTCCCCACCTACGAGCAGTACTTC. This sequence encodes CASRHLPTYEQYF.

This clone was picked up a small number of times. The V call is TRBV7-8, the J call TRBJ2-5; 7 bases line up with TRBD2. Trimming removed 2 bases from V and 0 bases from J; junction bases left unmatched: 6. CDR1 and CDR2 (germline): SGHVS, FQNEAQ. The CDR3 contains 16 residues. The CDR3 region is CASSLSASGYQETQYF. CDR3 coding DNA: TGTGCCAGCAGCTTATCGGCTAGCGGATACCAAGAGACCCAGTACTTC. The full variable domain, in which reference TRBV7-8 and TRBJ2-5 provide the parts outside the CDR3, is GAGVSQSPRYKVAKRGQDVALRCDPISGHVSLFWYQQALGQGPEFLTYFQNEAQLDKSGLPSDRFFAERPEGSVSTLKIQRTQQEDSAVYLCASSLSASGYQETQYFGPGTRLLVL.

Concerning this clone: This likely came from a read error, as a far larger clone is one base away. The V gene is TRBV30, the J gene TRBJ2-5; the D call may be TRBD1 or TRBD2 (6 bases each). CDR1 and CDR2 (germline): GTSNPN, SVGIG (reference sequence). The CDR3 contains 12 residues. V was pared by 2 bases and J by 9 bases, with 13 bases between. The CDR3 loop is CAWSLYREAQYF. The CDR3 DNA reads TGTGCCTGGAGTCTCTACAGGGAGGCCCAGTACTTC. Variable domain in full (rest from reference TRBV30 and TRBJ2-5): SQTIHQWPATLVQPVGSPLSLECTVEGTSNPNLYWYRQAAGRGLQLLFYSVGIGQISSEVPQNLSASRPQDRQFILSSKKLLLSDSGFYLCAWSLYREAQYFGPGTRLLVL.

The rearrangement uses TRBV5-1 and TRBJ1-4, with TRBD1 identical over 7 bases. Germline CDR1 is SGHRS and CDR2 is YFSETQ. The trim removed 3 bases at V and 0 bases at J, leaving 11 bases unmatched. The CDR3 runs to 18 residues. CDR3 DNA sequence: TGCGCCAGCAGCTCCACTACGACAGGGATTGCAACTAATGAAAAACTGTTTTTT. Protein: CASSSTTTGIATNEKLFF.

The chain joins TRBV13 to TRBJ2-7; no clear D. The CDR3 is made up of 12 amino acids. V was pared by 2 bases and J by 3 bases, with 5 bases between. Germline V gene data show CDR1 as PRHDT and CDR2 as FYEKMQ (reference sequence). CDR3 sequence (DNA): TGTGCCAGCAGCTTAAGGGACTACGAGCAGTACTTC. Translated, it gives CASSLRDYEQYF.

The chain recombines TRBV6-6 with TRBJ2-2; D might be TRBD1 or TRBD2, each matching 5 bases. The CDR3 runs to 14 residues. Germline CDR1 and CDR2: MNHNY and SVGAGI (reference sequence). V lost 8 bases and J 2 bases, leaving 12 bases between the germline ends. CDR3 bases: TGTGCCAGCGGCCGGGGCTATAACACCGGGGAGCTGTTTTTT. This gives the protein CASGRGYNTGELFF.